The 26 T cell receptor beta chains below were found in one sample sequenced in a study of T cell responses to AZD1222 COVID-19 vaccine. The protocol was immunoSEQ multiplex PCR, while the TCRdb copy is restricted to in-frame clones and leaves out a portion. Of about 160,000 clones listed, roughly nine tenths were seen once; the top ten hold about 1.5%. The material was peripheral blood, obtained on day 0 of AZD1222 vaccination. The origin of the receptors is an adult in good health.

This sequence joins TRBV18 and TRBJ2-7; TRBD2 might be the D (6 bases). The CDR3 is 15 amino acids. V was trimmed by 2 bases and J by 5 bases, leaving 16 bases between them. Germline V gene sequence: CDR1 KGHSH, CDR2 LQKENI. The CDR3 loop is CASSPWGGTVNEQYF. Here the CDR3 DNA reads TGTGCCAGCTCACCATGGGGCGGGACGGTCAACGAGCAGTACTTC.

The chain employs TRBV6-5 and TRBJ2-5; D is possibly TRBD1 (5 bases). This CDR3 region has 12 residues. V was clipped by 5 bases and J by 4 bases, with 8 bases between them. Germline V gene sequence: CDR1 MNHEY, CDR2 SVGAGI. CDR3 residues: CASSTGPETQYF. The DNA for the CDR3 is TGTGCCAGCAGTACAGGTCCAGAGACCCAGTACTTC.

The count of this clone is one. V and J are TRBV7-2 and TRBJ2-5; TRBD2 matches at 11 bases. Germline-derived CDR1 and CDR2 are SGHTA and FQGNSA. The CDR3 sequence is 14 residues long. The J segment lost 5 bases and the V segment lost 7 bases, leaving 6 bases of the junction unmatched. CDR3 protein: CASTPRTSGETQYF. The CDR3 DNA follows: TGTGCCAGCACCCCCCGGACTAGCGGGGAGACCCAGTACTTC.

This clone has just one count. This chain connects TRBV15 to TRBJ2-1; no definite D call. The CDR3 length is 14 residues. CDR1 LNHNV and CDR2 YYDKDF come from the germline V gene (reference sequence). The germline V and J ends were trimmed by 0 bases and 6 bases, with 9 bases remaining between them. For the CDR3, the DNA is TGTGCCACCAGCAGAGATCATGGGTCCAATGAGCAGTTCTTC. Encoded protein: CATSRDHGSNEQFF.

The chain uses TRBV12-3 or TRBV12-4 and TRBJ2-2; either TRBD1 or TRBD2 may supply D (5 bases each). This CDR3 has 13 residues. V lost 5 bases and J lost 4, with 8 bases in between. The CDR3 sequence is CASSPGTTGELFF. CDR3 in DNA: TGTGCCAGCAGTCCGGGGACCACCGGGGAGCTGTTTTTT.

This rearrangement joins TRBV27 to TRBJ2-7; D unresolved. This CDR3 contains 14 residues. V was clipped by 8 bases and J by 6 bases, with 20 bases between them. Germline CDR1 MNHEY, CDR2 SMNVEV (reference sequence). The CDR3, as DNA: TGTGCCAGCGGTGCCCCGCAGGCCCCCCGCGAGCAGTACTTC. Protein product: CASGAPQAPREQYF.

This clone was counted between two and nine times. The chain carries TRBV11-2 and TRBJ1-2; 7 bases are a match to TRBD1. V was pared by 1 base and J by 3 bases, with 5 bases of the junction left unmatched. CDR3 length: 15 amino acids. The V gene's germline CDR1 is SGHAT and CDR2 FQNNGV. CDR3 nucleotide sequence: TGTGCCAGCAGCTTAGGGACAGGACCCCACTATGGCTACACCTTC. This sequence encodes CASSLGTGPHYGYTF.

V gene TRBV6-2 or TRBV6-3 combines with J gene TRBJ2-1; 7 bases map to TRBD1. The CDR3 contains 13 residues. The germline V gene has CDR1 MNHEY and CDR2 SVGEGT. Unmatched junction bases numbered 10, after V lost 6 bases and J lost 11 bases. CDR3 DNA sequence: TGTGCCAGCAGCTATCAACAGGGGACAAAGCAGTTCTTC. This sequence encodes CASSYQQGTKQFF.

A single count supports this clone. The chain carries TRBV21-1 and TRBJ2-7; the table names TRBD2, a call not compared with the DNA. TRBV21-1 is listed as a pseudogene. The CDR3 has 16 amino acids. The CDR3 is CASSKEVGLAGVEQYF. CDR3 bases: TGTGCCAGCAGCAAAGAAGTCGGGCTAGCGGGAGTTGAGCAGTACTTC.

The V gene is TRBV11-2, the J gene TRBJ1-6, with TRBD1 as a possible D gene (6 bases). Trimming pared 2 bases from V and 10 bases from J, leaving 15 bases between. The CDR3 has 15 amino acids. CDR1 is SGHAT, CDR2 FQNNGV, per germline. CDR3 bases: TGTGCCAGCAGCTTAACAGGGACGCCGGGATCACCCCTCCACTTT. It is translated as CASSLTGTPGSPLHF.

The V and J genes are TRBV2 and TRBJ1-1, with 7 positions matching TRBD1. Unmatched junction bases numbered 4, after V lost 6 bases and J lost 0 bases. This CDR3 is built from 14 residues. CDR1 is SNHLY, CDR2 FYNNEI, per germline. The CDR3 loop is CASRETGLNTEAFF. The DNA for the CDR3 is TGTGCCAGCAGGGAGACAGGGCTGAACACTGAAGCTTTCTTT.

CDR3 bases: TGTGCCAGTTATCCTACAGGGGTAAGGAATCAGCCCCAGCATTTT. Residues: CASYPTGVRNQPQHF. V is TRBV19 and J is TRBJ1-5; 7 bases map to TRBD1. The V gene's germline CDR1 is LNHDA and CDR2 SQIVND (reference sequence). Unmatched junction bases numbered 11, after V lost 8 bases and J lost 4 bases. This CDR3 has 15 residues. The full variable domain, in which reference TRBV19 and TRBJ1-5 provide the parts outside the CDR3, is DGGITQSPKYLFRKEGQNVTLSCEQNLNHDAMYWYRQDPGQGLRLIYYSQIVNDFQKGDIAEGYSVSREKKESFPLTVTSAQKNPTAFYLCASYPTGVRNQPQHFGDGTRLSIL.

The chain has TRBV28 and TRBJ2-3, with 11 positions matching TRBD2. The V segment lost 3 bases and the J segment 3 bases; nucleotides outside the gene matches: 11. Germline-derived CDR1 and CDR2 are MDHEN and SYDVKM. CDR3 size: 18 residues. The chain's CDR3 is CASSFYSTSGRLTDTQYF. In DNA, the CDR3 is TGTGCCAGCAGTTTCTATTCTACTAGCGGGAGATTAACAGATACGCAGTATTTT.

The genes are TRBV7-2 and TRBJ2-7, with D possibly matching TRBD1 (6 bases). The germline V gene has CDR1 SGHTA and CDR2 FQGNSA. Trimming left V 6 bases short and J 4 bases short, with 16 bases between. This CDR3 has 14 residues. This CDR3 is CASRQGLVMYEQYF. For the CDR3, the DNA is TGTGCCAGCAGGCAGGGGCTAGTAATGTACGAGCAGTACTTC.

The chain employs TRBV5-5 and TRBJ2-3; the D gene is possibly TRBD1 (6 bases). CDR3 length: 16 amino acids. From germline, CDR1 is SGHKS and CDR2 YYEKEE (reference sequence). Deletions cut 2 bases from V and 1 base from J, with 14 bases between. The CDR3 bases are TGTGCCAGCAGCTTTCTCAGGGGCCCTGGCACAGATACGCAGTATTTT. Protein: CASSFLRGPGTDTQYF.

This clone was picked up one time. This CDR3 reads CASSDYGGEQYF. In DNA form, the CDR3 reads TGCGCCAGCAGCGACTACGGAGGCGAGCAGTACTTC. The gene calls are TRBV4-3 and TRBJ2-7; TRBD2 might be the D (5 bases). Deletions cut 5 bases from V and 6 bases from J, with 11 bases between. The CDR3 consists of 12 residues. Germline V gene data show CDR1 as LGHNA and CDR2 as YSLEER.

J is TRBJ1-2 and V is TRBV29-1; weak D call: TRBD1 (5 bases). Trimming shortened V by 5 bases and J by 0 bases, and 13 bases separated the two germline ends. Germline CDR1 reads SQVTM; CDR2 reads ANQGSEA. This CDR3 is built from 14 residues. CDR3 DNA sequence: TGCAGCGTTCGAACGGACACTTCTAACTATGGCTACACCTTC. Residues: CSVRTDTSNYGYTF.

The gene calls are TRBV10-1 and TRBJ1-4; unclear D gene. V was shortened by 7 bases and J by 8 bases, with 11 bases between the two germline ends. Germline V gives CDR1 WNHNN, CDR2 SYGVQD (reference sequence). This CDR3 is 12 amino acids long. The CDR3 here is CASMPGGEKLFF. As DNA, the CDR3 is TGCGCCAGCATGCCGGGAGGGGAAAAACTGTTTTTT.

The chain has TRBV23-1 and TRBJ2-1, with D possibly matching TRBD1 (6 bases). TRBV23-1 is placed among ORFs of uncertain function. With 1 base removed from V and 6 bases from J, the gap between germline ends came to 10 bases. CDR3 length: 14 residues. CDR3 amino acids: CASSQFQGCNEQFF. The CDR3 coding sequence is TGCGCCAGCAGTCAATTCCAGGGGTGCAATGAGCAGTTCTTC.

This clone was picked up one time. The chain carries TRBV4-3 and TRBJ1-2; D ambiguous. The CDR3 runs 18 residues. Trimming shortened V by 0 bases and J by 6 bases, and 23 bases separated the two germline ends. From germline, CDR1 is LGHNA and CDR2 YSLEER. In DNA form, the CDR3 reads TGCGCCAGCAGCCAAGATATGATCGGAGCAGGCACTTATCATGGCTACACCTTC. Translation: CASSQDMIGAGTYHGYTF.

This sequence joins TRBV4-3 and TRBJ1-2; a possible D gene is TRBD1 (5 bases). Trimming removed 0 bases from V and 5 bases from J, with 13 bases in between. The CDR3 runs to 15 residues. CDR1 LGHNA and CDR2 YSLEER come from the germline V gene. The CDR3 region is CASSQDSGQGYGYTF. The CDR3 nucleotides read TGCGCCAGCAGCCAAGATAGTGGGCAGGGATATGGCTACACCTTC.

The V call is TRBV7-2, the J call TRBJ1-5; D is uncertain. Deletions cut 3 bases from V and 0 bases from J, with 9 bases between. The CDR3 loop spans 15 amino acids. Germline lookup yields CDR1 SGHTA and CDR2 FQGNSA. This chain's CDR3 is CASSLRENSNQPQHF. CDR3 DNA: TGTGCCAGCAGCTTGAGGGAGAATAGCAATCAGCCCCAGCATTTT.

The chain is built from TRBV7-2 and TRBJ2-7; TRBD1 might be the D (6 bases). The length of the CDR3 is 15 residues. Per the germline V gene, CDR1 is SGHTA and CDR2 is FQGNSA. V was shortened by 1 base and J by 4 bases, with 14 bases between the two germline ends. DNA for the CDR3: TGTGCCAGCAGCTTAGGAGGGGGTGACCTGTACGAGCAGTACTTC. Translation: CASSLGGGDLYEQYF.

V gene TRBV19 combines with J gene TRBJ2-1, with 12 bases matching TRBD2. Per germline, CDR1 LNHDA and CDR2 SQIVND (reference sequence). The CDR3 loop spans 15 amino acids. V was pared by 8 bases and J by 1 base, with 3 bases of the junction left unmatched. CDR3 loop: CASGLAGTSYNEQFF. CDR3 bases: TGTGCCAGTGGACTAGCGGGAACGTCCTACAATGAGCAGTTCTTC. The full variable domain, in which reference TRBV19 and TRBJ2-1 provide the parts outside the CDR3, is DGGITQSPKYLFRKEGQNVTLSCEQNLNHDAMYWYRQDPGQGLRLIYYSQIVNDFQKGDIAEGYSVSREKKESFPLTVTSAQKNPTAFYLCASGLAGTSYNEQFFGPGTRLTVL.

The CDR3 coding sequence is TGTGCCAGTAGTATTGGGGGTACCTACGAGCAGTACTTC. This encodes CASSIGGTYEQYF. The chain employs TRBV19 and TRBJ2-7; D might be TRBD1 or TRBD2, each matching 5 bases. Looked up from germline, CDR1 is LNHDA and CDR2 is SQIVND (reference sequence). Trimming removed 3 bases at V and 2 bases at J, with 8 bases between. The CDR3 consists of 13 residues.

In this sample, this clone turned up a few times. V is TRBV7-2 and J is TRBJ1-2; the match to TRBD1 covers 8 bases. Per the germline V gene, CDR1 is SGHTA and CDR2 is FQGNSA. This CDR3 spans 15 amino acids. V gave up 5 bases and J gave up 8 bases; unmatched junction bases: 13. The CDR3 region has the DNA TGTGCCAGCAGCCCGAGGACAGGGTCAAGTTACGGCTACACCTTC. Translated, it gives CASSPRTGSSYGYTF.